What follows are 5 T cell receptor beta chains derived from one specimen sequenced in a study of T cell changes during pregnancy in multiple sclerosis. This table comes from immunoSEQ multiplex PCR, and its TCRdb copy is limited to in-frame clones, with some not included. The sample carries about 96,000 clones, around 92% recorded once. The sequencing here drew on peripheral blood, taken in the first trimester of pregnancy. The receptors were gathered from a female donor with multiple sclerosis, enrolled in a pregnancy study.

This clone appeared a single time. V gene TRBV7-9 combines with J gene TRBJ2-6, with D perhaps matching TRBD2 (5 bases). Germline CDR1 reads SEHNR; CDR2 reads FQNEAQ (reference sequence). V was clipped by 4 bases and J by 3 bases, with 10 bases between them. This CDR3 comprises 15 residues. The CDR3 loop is CASSSPRDGANVLTF. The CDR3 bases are TGTGCCAGCAGCTCCCCCCGGGATGGGGCCAACGTCCTGACTTTC.

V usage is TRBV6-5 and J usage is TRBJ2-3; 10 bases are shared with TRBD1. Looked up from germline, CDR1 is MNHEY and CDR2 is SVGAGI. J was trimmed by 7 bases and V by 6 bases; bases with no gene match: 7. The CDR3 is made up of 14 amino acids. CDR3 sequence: CASRGQGHTHTQYF. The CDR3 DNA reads TGTGCCAGCAGGGGACAGGGGCACACCCATACGCAGTATTTT.

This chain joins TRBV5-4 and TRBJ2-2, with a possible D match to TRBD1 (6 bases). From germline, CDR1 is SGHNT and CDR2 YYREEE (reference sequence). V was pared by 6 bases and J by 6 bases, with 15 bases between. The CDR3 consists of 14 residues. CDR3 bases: TGTGCCAGCACCCCGACAGGAAGCGCCGGGGAGCTGTTTTTT. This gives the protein CASTPTGSAGELFF.

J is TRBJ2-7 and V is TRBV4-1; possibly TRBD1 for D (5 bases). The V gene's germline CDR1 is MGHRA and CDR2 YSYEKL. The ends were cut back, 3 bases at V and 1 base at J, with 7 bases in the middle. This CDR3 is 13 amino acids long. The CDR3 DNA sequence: TGCGCCAGCAGCCAGACAGATTCCTACGAGCAGTACTTC. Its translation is CASSQTDSYEQYF.

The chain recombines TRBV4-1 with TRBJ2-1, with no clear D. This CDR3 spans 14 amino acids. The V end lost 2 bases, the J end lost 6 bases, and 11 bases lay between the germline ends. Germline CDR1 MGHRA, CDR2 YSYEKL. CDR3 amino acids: CASSQNLVGNEQFF. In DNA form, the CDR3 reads TGCGCCAGCAGCCAAAATTTAGTCGGCAATGAGCAGTTCTTC.